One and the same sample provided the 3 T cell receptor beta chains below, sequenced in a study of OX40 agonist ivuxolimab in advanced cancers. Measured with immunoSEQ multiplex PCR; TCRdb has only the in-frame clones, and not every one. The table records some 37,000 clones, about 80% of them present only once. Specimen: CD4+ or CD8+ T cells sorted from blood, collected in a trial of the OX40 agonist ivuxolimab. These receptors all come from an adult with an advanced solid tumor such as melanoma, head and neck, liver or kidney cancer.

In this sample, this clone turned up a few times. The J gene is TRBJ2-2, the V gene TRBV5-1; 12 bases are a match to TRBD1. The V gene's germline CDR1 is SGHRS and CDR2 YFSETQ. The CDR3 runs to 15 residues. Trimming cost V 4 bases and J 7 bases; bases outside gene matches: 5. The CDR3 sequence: CASSGTGGTGGELFF. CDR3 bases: TGCGCCAGCAGCGGGACAGGGGGCACGGGCGGGGAGCTGTTTTTT.

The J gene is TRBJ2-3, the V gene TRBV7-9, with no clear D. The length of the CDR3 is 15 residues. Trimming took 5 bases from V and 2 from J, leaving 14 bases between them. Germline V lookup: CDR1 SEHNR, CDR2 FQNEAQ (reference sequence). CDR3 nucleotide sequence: TGTGCCAGCAGCCCGAAAACCCGGCTCACAGATACGCAGTATTTT. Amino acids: CASSPKTRLTDTQYF.

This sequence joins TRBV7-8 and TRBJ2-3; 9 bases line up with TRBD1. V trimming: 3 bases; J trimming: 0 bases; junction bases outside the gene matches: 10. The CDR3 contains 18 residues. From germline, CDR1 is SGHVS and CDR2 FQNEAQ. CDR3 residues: CASSLGYRGRRSTDTQYF. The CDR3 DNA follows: TGTGCCAGCAGCTTGGGCTACAGGGGGCGGCGAAGCACAGATACGCAGTATTTT. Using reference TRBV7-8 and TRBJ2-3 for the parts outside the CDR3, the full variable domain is GAGVSQSPRYKVAKRGQDVALRCDPISGHVSLFWYQQALGQGPEFLTYFQNEAQLDKSGLPSDRFFAERPEGSVSTLKIQRTQQEDSAVYLCASSLGYRGRRSTDTQYFGPGTRLTVL.